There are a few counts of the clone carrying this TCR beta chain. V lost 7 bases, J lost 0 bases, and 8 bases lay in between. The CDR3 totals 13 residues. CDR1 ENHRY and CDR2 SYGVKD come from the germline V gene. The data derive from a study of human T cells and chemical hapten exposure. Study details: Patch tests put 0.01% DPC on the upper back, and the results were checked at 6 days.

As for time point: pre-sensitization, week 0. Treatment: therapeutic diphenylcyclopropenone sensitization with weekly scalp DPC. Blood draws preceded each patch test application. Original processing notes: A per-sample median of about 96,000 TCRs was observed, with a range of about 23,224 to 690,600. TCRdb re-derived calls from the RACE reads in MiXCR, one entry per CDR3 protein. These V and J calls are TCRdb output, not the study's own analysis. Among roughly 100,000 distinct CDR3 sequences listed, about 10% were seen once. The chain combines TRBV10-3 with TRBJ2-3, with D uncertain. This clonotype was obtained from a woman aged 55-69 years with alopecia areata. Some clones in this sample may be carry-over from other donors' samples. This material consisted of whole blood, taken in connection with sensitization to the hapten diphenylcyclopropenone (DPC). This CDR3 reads CAIKNPSTDTQYF. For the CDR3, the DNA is TGTGCCATCAAGAACCCAAGCACAGATACGCAGTATTTT.